The 13 T cell receptor beta chains given below trace back to one sample, sequenced in a study of tumor and adjacent non-tumor tissue in lung cancer. RNA was extracted from bulk tissue without any cell sorting. Three rounds of nested PCR, following a modified ARM-PCR protocol, produced the TCRbeta library. TCRdb analysed the multiplex PCR reads with MiXCR anew, one entry per CDR3 protein. The repertoire holds fewer than 130,000 distinct CDR3 sequences, over 70% seen once, with approximately 24% in the top ten. The specimen sequenced was lung tumor tissue. Receptors were obtained from a man in his sixties or seventies with non-small cell lung cancer.

The gene calls are TRBV29-1 and TRBJ2-1; TRBD2 agrees at 12 bases. The germline V gene encodes CDR1 SQVTM and CDR2 ANQGSEA. CDR3 length: 14 amino acids. CDR3 protein: CSVIPSGRASKQFF. Here the CDR3 DNA reads TGCAGTGTCATCCCTAGCGGGAGGGCCAGTAAGCAGTTCTTC.

Comments on this clonotype: One end of the junction varies from germline; a read error may be responsible. The chain carries TRBV12-5 and TRBJ2-5; D is undetermined. Germline loops: CDR1 LGHNT, CDR2 FRNRAP. This CDR3 is 13 amino acids long. The CDR3 nucleotides are TGCGCTAGTGGTTTGACCCACGCGGAGACCCAGCACTTC. Its translation: CASGLTHAETQHF.

Concerning this clonotype itself: One junction end disagrees with the germline gene, perhaps due to a read error. CDR3 loop: CASSYSTGLISGEQYF. The CDR3 DNA reads as TGTGCCAGCAGCTACTCTACGGGACTAATTTCGGGGGAGCAGTACTTC. The chain links TRBV6-5 to TRBJ2-7; 7 bases are a match to TRBD2. Germline loops: CDR1 MNHEY, CDR2 SVGAGI. The CDR3 contains 16 residues.

A single count supports this clonotype. V gene TRBV4-3 combines with J gene TRBJ2-3; a weak D match, TRBD2 (5 bases). Germline lookup yields CDR1 LGHNA and CDR2 YSLEER. V was pared by 5 bases and J by 4 bases, with 16 bases between. The CDR3 extends over 15 amino acids. Here the CDR3 reads CASSSTLGMADTQYF. Written as DNA, the CDR3 is TGCGCCAGCAGCTCTACCCTCGGGATGGCAGATACGCAGTATTTT.

The V gene is TRBV20-1, the J gene TRBJ2-5; D uncertain. The CDR3 covers 14 residues. V was shortened by 5 bases and J by 5 bases, with 18 bases between the two germline ends. Germline lookup yields CDR1 DFQATT and CDR2 SNEGSKA (reference sequence). CDR3 amino acids: CSALASSGWETQYF. The CDR3 region has the DNA TGCAGTGCTCTTGCATCGTCGGGTTGGGAGACCCAGTACTTC.

The chain recombines TRBV10-1 with TRBJ2-1; 7 bases line up with TRBD1. CDR1 is WNHNN, CDR2 SYGVQD, per germline (reference sequence). This CDR3 has 15 amino acids. The CDR3, as DNA: TGCGTTAGTAGTCGGACAGGACCCTATTGCAATGAGCAGTTCTTC. Its translation is CVSSRTGPYCNEQFF.

With respect to this clonotype: Its ends do not fully match the called genes, so a read error is possible. This chain connects TRBV6-6 to TRBJ1-3, with TRBD1 identical over 10 bases. This CDR3 contains 15 residues. The germline V gene encodes CDR1 MNHNY and CDR2 SVGAGI (reference sequence). The CDR3 DNA is TGTGCCAGCATTTACCCAGACAGGGGGCAATCCACCATATATTTC. This translates into CASIYPDRGQSTIYF.

Concerning this clonotype itself: At one end, the junction sequence differs from germline, possibly due to a read error. The chain recombines TRBV20-1 with TRBJ1-6, with 7 bases identical to TRBD1. The length of the CDR3 is 16 residues. The V gene's germline CDR1 is DFQATT and CDR2 SNEGSKA (reference sequence). Here the CDR3 reads CSTRARQGINNSPLHF. The CDR3 nucleotides read TGCAGTACTAGAGCGCGACAGGGAATTAATAATTCACCCCTCCACTTT.

As to this clonotype: Germline and junction disagree at one end, which may indicate a read error. The V and J genes are TRBV4-1 and TRBJ2-1; 8 bases are shared with TRBD2. In germline, CDR1 is MGHRA, CDR2 YSYEKL. This CDR3 spans 17 amino acids. The DNA of the CDR3 is TGCGCAAGCAGCCAACCTACAAGCGGGAGAGTCAACAATGAGCCGTTCTTC. It specifies CASSQPTSGRVNNEPFF.

This clonotype was recorded many times. V and J are TRBV28 and TRBJ1-3; TRBD1 aligns across 9 bases. The germline V gene encodes CDR1 MDHEN and CDR2 SYDVKM. This CDR3 contains 18 residues. The V and J ends lost 6 bases and 0 bases, in that order; junction bases with no gene match: 12. CDR3: CASSTDRGSLASGNTIYF. The CDR3 coding sequence is TGTGCCAGCAGCACGGACAGGGGTTCTTTAGCCTCTGGAAACACCATATATTTT.

About this clonotype: One end of the junction is discordant with germline, which a read error may explain. The chain has TRBV6-6 and TRBJ1-2; D is unclear. The CDR3 length is 14 residues. CDR1 and CDR2 from the germline V gene are MNHNY and SVGAGI (reference sequence). CDR3 coding DNA: TGTACCAGCACCCCCCCAAGCGCCTCCTATGGCTACACCTTC. This codes for CTSTPPSASYGYTF.

This CDR3 reads CASRQGLGDLWTQYF. In DNA form, the CDR3 reads TGCGCCAGCAGACAGGGACTCGGAGACTTGTGGACCCAGTACTTC. J is TRBJ2-5 and V is TRBV4-1; D might be TRBD1 or TRBD2, each matching 6 bases. The CDR3 totals 15 residues. The V end was cut by 6 bases, the J end by 7 bases, with 21 bases between. Germline V CDR1 and CDR2: MGHRA, YSYEKL.

As for this clonotype: No conserved phenylalanine or tryptophan ends this CDR3, so it is likely a read error. The rearrangement joins TRBV11-3 to TRBJ2-5; no clear D. The CDR3 loop spans 15 amino acids. Germline CDR1 is SGHNT and CDR2 is YENEEA. The CDR3 DNA reads as TGTGCCAGCAGCTTAGGGATTAATCTGGACGAGATCCAGTACCTC. Translation: CASSLGINLDEIQYL.